This T cell receptor (beta chain) is from a study of T cells of healthy individuals (dated by TCRdb to 2017 to 2018). This clonotype has a count of ten or more. No cognate antigen has been identified for it. Per-nucleotide qualities are absent, and no much larger clonotype sits a single base away. The CDR3 goes from the cysteine to the phenylalanine over 19 residues. Only the CDR3 portion is preserved as DNA: 57 bases, with reading frame beginning at the first base. In the germline V gene, CDR1 corresponds to MNHEY and CDR2 to SVGEGT. V is reduced by 2 bases and J by 3 bases, leaving a spacing of 24 bases between them. Receptor amplification or capture employed 5' RACE. TCRdb records Illumina MiSeq as the sequencer. TCRdb reprocessed the public reads (quality trimming at Q25 with fastp, clone calling with MiXCR) and kept in-frame beta chains. Entries are consolidated by CDR3 protein sequence, retaining the most common genes and DNA. For this sample there are 41,000 or so distinct CDR3 sequences; 3.5% to 5.5% appear just once. The ten largest clonotypes hold under 10% of the sample.

The TCR originated in a human donor in good health. Recombination connected TRBV6-2 or TRBV6-3 to TRBJ2-3; a tentative D match to TRBD2 spans 5 bases. CDR3 loop: CASSYPARGSKFATDTQYF. The sequenced DNA is TGTGCCAGCAGTTACCCGGCCCGGGGTTCCAAGTTCGCGACAGATACGCAGTATTTT.